This T cell receptor (beta chain) was sequenced during a study of cytomegalovirus exposure and HLA in healthy donors (dated by TCRdb to about 2017). For the study in its entirety: An earlier analysis of more than 550 of the donors reported under 300 Gb of sequence data and 100 million to 120 million unique TCR beta sequences obtained from approximately 180 million T cells. An early release that covered more than 550 HLA-typed donors contained approximately 320 gigabases of sequencing data and about 84 million unique TCR sequences. Four or five DR-DQ haplotypes were handled as single units for association and clustering because linkage in the cohort was strong. Donor age, sex, ethnicity and CMV serostatus were collected together with the repertoire data. Across approximately 400 genotyped donors of the cohort, an average of roughly 230,000 unique TCR beta nucleotide sequences per donor were sequenced, and 15% to 20% of those sequences were non-productive. A later genetic analysis used genome-wide SNP genotypes for about 60% of the roughly 670 donors, treating that subset as a discovery cohort. The later analysis used no new phenotypic data to find candidate immune exposures, relying instead on TCR beta sequences and their occurrence across donors. In addition to the first cohort of 500 to 850 subjects, a separate validation cohort of approximately 120 different subjects was used. A later analysis re-examined previously published TCR beta repertoires from more than 600 donors and added high-resolution HLA genotyping to investigate patterns of TCR occurrence. Typing coverage differed by locus: A, B, C, DRB1 and DQB1 were typed in roughly 629-630 donors, DQA1 in about 560, DPA1 in around 610, and DPB1 in around 440. An earlier analysis of about 620 of the donors applied high-throughput TCR beta sequencing to assess whether each TCR beta V gene segment acted as functional or pseudogenic. The study profiled the T cell repertoires of some 610 subjects by immunosequencing and related them to cytomegalovirus serostatus. To predict cytomegalovirus infection status, the study combined high-throughput TCR immunosequencing, statistical association of individual TCRs with disease status, and machine learning. Among the approximately 420 genotyped donors, approximately 82% belonged to the genetic ancestry cluster associated with self-reported Caucasian donors. The study aimed to test whether cataloging public T cell receptors could reveal signatures of past pathogen exposure. Both class I and class II loci were covered by HLA typing, at four-digit resolution. Every repertoire in the discovery cohort had been generated on one and the same sequencing platform. Overall results and qualifications from the work: Specific HLA alleles were associated with 15,000 to 20,000 TCR beta sequences at a false discovery rate of 0.05 in a later analysis. Presence/absence analyses assumed roughly uniform sequencing depth across donors, an assumption that may not hold. In a later analysis, HLA-associated TCR beta chains showed more clonal expansion and lower generation probabilities than non-associated chains that were equally common. According to a later analysis, TCR association rates differed among HLA loci, with DRB1 alleles showing the most associated TCRs and HLA-C alleles showing the fewest. According to a later analysis, parvovirus B19, influenza, CMV and Epstein-Barr virus appeared linked to several top co-occurrence clusters. A later analysis found that most CMV-associated TCR beta chains appeared HLA-restricted, with HLA associations seemingly driven largely by CMV exposure. Most TCR sequences were seen in very few donors, while some public TCRs were found in many individuals. Only TCR beta chains were sequenced in this cohort, and the absence of alpha or paired-chain data limited detectable features. V-gene and J-gene trimming of TCR beta chains was associated with a missense DCLRE1C variant in a later genetic analysis, and the association was replicated in an independent cohort. Strong co-occurrence of HLA alleles, especially DR and DQ, made assigning TCR associations to individual alleles difficult. Correlated functional status among segregating V segments might reflect linkage disequilibrium, but an unknown experimental factor could not be ruled out. A further reported finding was that TCR beta sequences accurately predicted the HLA-A and HLA-B alleles for most subjects in the first cohort. In an earlier analysis of fewer than 700 of the donors, most TCR beta V segments appeared in productive rearrangements about 87% or about 30% of the time, broadly matching IMGT annotations. Because some donors lacked HLA typing at each locus, the association tests relied only on the typed subset. The sequencing pipeline was judged likely to have produced a cluster of highly shared sequence variants as a technical artifact. A later genetic analysis reported fewer N-insertions in productive TCRs among donors in an Asian-associated ancestry cluster than the roughly 620-donor mean. The study gave a list of 150 to 200 TCR beta chains associated with cytomegalovirus. The authors suggested that the approach could potentially be generalized to other disease states and immunological phenotypes. The classifier was reported to diagnose cytomegalovirus status with high specificity and sensitivity in both the original cohort and the validation cohort. Some 16 rarely observed V segments, including chromosome 9 orphons, were excluded from the earlier analysis of approximately 600 of the donors because counts were too low. In vitro tests confirmed that three of the cytomegalovirus-associated TCR beta chains recognize cytomegalovirus antigens. The only immune exposure information available for the cohort was CMV serostatus.

The cohort comprised 550 to 700 healthy bone marrow donors. All cohort members were sampled while nominally healthy, although unrecorded immune exposures were likely present. The donor was CMV seronegative and was included in the group of 352 seronegative cohort members. Every donor gave a peripheral blood sample, and the peripheral blood mononuclear cells from that sample were used for TCR beta sequencing. The Qiagen DNeasy Blood Extraction Kit was used to extract genomic DNA from the blood cell samples. Library method: the immunoSEQ multiplex PCR assay. For the multiplex PCR, a mixture combining 60 forward primers for TCR Vbeta segments and 13 reverse primers for TCR Jbeta segments was used. Amplification of the CDR3 region of rearranged TCR beta genes was performed with a multiplex PCR assay on genomic DNA. The Illumina HiSeq System was used to sequence the amplified TCR beta libraries as 87-base-pair reads. Turning to the authors' computational methods: A later analysis tallied 75 million to 85 million unique TCR beta chains across the 700 or so repertoires, and approximately 9.9 million of those chains were shared by two or more donors. To remove PCR and sequencing errors, raw reads were error-corrected and collapsed into unique sequences using a nearest-neighbor algorithm that merged closely related sequences. V, D and J gene segments were assigned by aligning CDR3 sequences to IMGT reference sequences. For a sequence to be retained, at least a six-nucleotide match to both a V gene segment and a J gene segment was required. A rearrangement counted as productive if the CDR3 had no stop codons and remained in frame with V and J, and every other rearrangement counted as non-productive. Following IMGT convention, CDR3 was defined as the stretch from the second conserved V-encoded cysteine to the conserved J-encoded phenylalanine. The earlier analysis of approximately 500 of the donors excluded sequences that lacked an unambiguous match to a single V gene segment. In an earlier analysis of approximately 590 of the donors, V segments were called functional above 56.7% productive rearrangements and were called segregating when the between-donor standard deviation exceeded 5%. A statistical classification framework was built to diagnose cytomegalovirus status from the catalog of TCR beta chain sequences. In a later analysis, V and J genes were assigned by comparing TCR nucleotide sequences against IMGT/GENE-DB human TR gene sequences. A later analysis assigned CDR3 sequences and most-parsimonious VDJ recombination scenarios with the TCRdist pipeline. A later analysis defined each TCR beta chain by its CDR3 amino acid sequence plus V-gene family, and excluded reads lacking a unique V-gene family. To address suspected cross-contamination and a sequencing artifact, a later analysis removed roughly 640 highly shared, low-generation-probability nucleotide sequences. In a later analysis, a clonal expansion index for each public chain was calculated from normalized within-repertoire ranks of inferred template counts. A later analysis computed generation probabilities with a VDJ recombination model fitted to out-of-frame rearrangements, and checked the results against IGoR. In a later analysis, hypergeometric tests were used to score TCR-TCR, TCR-HLA and TCR-CMV co-occurrence, with a repertoire-size bias correction applied to TCR pairs. A later analysis estimated false discovery rates by permuting HLA or CMV assignments 20 times. A later analysis grouped co-occurring TCRs with DBSCAN, adding TCRdist sequence similarity when clustering within HLA-allele-positive subsets. Repertoires with fewer than 30,000 or more than 120,000 public chains, plus five repertoires with anomalous nucleotide sharing, were excluded from co-occurrence clustering. Not all clones reach the TCRdb copy of this immuneACCESS table, which keeps in-frame sequences only. Checked studies attribute under half of the gap to unresolved V genes and leave the rest unexplained. The V and J calls and clone size are taken from that table; D and trimming were inferred from the DNA. Here the sample has under 150,000 clones; 81% occur a single time. Of the sample, about 0.63% falls within the top ten clones.

This clone was detected once. Its binding antigen is unknown. The sample holds no much larger clone one base away, and base qualities are not on file. The sequence was collected from a man younger than 35 in good health and CMV-seronegative. The material sequenced was PBMCs.

The DNA reads as follows: TGTGCCTTAAGCGGGGGGGCCGCAGATACGCAGTATTTT. Its product reads: CALSGGAADTQYF. The sequence links TRBV30 to TRBJ2-3; 10 central nucleotides agree with TRBD2. V loses 7 bases at its end and J loses 4 bases; junction bases beyond the gene matches: 5. CDR3 length: 13 amino acids, cysteine to phenylalanine. Left in the record is the CDR3 DNA by itself, 39 bases read in frame from the first base. The germline V gene (reference sequence) provides CDR1 GTSNPN and CDR2 SVGIG.